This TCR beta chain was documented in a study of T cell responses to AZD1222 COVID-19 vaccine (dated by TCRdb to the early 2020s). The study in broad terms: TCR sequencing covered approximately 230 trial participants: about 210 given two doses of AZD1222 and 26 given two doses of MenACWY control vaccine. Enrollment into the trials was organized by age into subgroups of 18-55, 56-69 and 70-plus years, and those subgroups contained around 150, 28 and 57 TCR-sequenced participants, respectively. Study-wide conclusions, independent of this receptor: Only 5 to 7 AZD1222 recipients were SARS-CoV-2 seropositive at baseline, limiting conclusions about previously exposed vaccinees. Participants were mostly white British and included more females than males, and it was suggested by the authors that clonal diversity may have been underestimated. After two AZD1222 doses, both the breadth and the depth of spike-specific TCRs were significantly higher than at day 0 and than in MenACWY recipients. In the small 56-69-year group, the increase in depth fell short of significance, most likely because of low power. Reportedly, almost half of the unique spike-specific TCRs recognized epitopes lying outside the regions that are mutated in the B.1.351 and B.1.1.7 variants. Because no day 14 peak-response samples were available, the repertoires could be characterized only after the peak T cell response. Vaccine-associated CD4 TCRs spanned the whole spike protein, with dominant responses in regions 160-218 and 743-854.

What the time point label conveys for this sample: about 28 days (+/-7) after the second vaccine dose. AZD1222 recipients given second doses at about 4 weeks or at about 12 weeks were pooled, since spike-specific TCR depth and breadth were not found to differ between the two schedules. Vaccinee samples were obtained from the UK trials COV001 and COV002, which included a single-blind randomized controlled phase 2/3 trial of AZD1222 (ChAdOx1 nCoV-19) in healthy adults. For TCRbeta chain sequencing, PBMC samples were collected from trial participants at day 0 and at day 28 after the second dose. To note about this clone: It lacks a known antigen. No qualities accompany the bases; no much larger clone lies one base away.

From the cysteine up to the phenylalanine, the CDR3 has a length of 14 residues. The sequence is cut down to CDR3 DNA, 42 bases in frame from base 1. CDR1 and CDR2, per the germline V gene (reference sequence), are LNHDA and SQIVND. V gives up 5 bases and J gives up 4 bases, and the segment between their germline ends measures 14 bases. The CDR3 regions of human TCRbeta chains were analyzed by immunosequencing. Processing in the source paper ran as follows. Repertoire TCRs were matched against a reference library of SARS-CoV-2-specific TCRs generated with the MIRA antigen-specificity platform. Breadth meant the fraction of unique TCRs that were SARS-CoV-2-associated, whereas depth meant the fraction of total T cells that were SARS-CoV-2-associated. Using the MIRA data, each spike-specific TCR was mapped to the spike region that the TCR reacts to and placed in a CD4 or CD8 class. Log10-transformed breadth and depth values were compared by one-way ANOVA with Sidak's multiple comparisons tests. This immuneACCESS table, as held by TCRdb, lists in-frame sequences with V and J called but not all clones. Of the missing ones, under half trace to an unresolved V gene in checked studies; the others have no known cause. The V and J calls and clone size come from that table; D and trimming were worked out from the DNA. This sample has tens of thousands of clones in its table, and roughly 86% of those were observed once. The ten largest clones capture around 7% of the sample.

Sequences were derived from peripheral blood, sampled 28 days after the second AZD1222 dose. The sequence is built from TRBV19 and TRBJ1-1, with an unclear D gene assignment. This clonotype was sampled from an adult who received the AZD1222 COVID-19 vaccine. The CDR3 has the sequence CASSPQGKVTEAFF. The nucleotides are TGTGCCAGTAGTCCCCAAGGGAAGGTCACTGAAGCTTTCTTT.